This T cell receptor beta chain was documented in a study of blood T cell repertoires in COVID-19. About the study: In each case, the material was cDNA or gDNA derived from T cells, B-cell-depleted T cells, or PBMCs.

Enrollees, about 18 to 89 years old, lived in roughly 24 US areas. Cohort placement rested on clinical history that participants reported themselves. From germline, CDR1 is MDHEN and CDR2 SYDVKM. This CDR3 is built from 15 residues. V was shortened by 1 base and J by 5 bases, with 11 bases between the two germline ends. Per the authors' pipeline: By means of reference gene primer amplification, nucleated cell counts were estimated. Using immunoSEQ multiplex PCR, the repertoire was profiled, and TCRdb retains in-frame clones only, with some absent. V and J calls and clone size are copied from that table; D and trimming were computed from the DNA. The repertoire holds more than 300,000 clones, about nine tenths seen once, with roughly a tenth in the top ten.

The sequenced material came from PBMCs or T cells enriched from blood (not recorded which). V gene TRBV28 combines with J gene TRBJ2-2; D perhaps matches TRBD1 (5 bases). This receptor was taken from a woman in her thirties who had recovered from COVID-19. The chain's CDR3 is CASSLSGRATGELFF. The CDR3 DNA sequence: TGTGCCAGCAGTTTATCCGGCAGGGCAACCGGGGAGCTGTTTTTT.